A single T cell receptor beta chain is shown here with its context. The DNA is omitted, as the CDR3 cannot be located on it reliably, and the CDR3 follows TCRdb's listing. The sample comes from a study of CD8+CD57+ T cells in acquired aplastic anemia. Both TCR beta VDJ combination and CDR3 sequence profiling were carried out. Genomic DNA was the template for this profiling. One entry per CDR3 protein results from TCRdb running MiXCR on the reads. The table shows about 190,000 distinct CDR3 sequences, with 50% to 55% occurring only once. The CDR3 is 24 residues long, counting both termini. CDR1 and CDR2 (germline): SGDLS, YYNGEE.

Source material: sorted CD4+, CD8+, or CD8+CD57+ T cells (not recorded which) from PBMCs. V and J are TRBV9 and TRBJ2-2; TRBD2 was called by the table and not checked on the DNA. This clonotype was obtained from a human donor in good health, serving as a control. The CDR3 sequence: CASSAGGPANEKLFFGSGTGELFF.